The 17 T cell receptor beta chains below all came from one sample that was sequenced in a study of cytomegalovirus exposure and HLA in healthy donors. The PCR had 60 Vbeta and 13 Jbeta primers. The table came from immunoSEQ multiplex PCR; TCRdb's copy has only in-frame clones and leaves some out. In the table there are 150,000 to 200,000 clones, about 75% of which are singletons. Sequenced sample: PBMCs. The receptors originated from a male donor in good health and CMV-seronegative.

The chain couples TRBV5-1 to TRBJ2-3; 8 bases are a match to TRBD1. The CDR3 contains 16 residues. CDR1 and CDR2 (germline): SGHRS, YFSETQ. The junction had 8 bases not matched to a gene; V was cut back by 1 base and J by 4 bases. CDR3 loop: CASSLNGQGGSDTQYF. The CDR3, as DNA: TGCGCCAGCAGCTTGAATGGACAGGGAGGCTCAGATACGCAGTATTTT.

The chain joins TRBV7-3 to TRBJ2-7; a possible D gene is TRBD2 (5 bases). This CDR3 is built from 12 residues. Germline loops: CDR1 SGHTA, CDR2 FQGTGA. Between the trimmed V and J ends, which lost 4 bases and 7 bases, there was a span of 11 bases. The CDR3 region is CASSSGGREQYF. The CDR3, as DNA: TGTGCCAGCAGCTCCGGAGGAAGAGAGCAGTACTTC.

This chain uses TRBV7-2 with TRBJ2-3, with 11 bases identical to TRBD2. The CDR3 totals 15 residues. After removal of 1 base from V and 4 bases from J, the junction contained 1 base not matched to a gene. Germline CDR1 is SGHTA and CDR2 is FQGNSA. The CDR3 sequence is CASSLVAGGADTQYF. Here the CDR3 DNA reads TGTGCCAGCAGCTTAGTAGCGGGAGGGGCAGATACGCAGTATTTT.

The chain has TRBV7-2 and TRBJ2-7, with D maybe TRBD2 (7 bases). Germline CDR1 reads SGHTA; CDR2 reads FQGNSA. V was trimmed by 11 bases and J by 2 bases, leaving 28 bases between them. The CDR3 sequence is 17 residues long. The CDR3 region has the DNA TGTGCCGGCACCCGAGGGGGGCCCGGGACTAAACCCTACGAGCAGTACTTC. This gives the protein CAGTRGGPGTKPYEQYF.

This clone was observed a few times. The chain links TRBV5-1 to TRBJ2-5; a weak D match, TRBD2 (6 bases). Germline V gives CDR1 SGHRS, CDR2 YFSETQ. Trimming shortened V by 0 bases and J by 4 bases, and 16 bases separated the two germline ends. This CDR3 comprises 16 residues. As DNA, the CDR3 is TGCGCCAGCAGCTTGGAGGTAGCGGCGGCTAGAGAGACCCAGTACTTC. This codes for CASSLEVAAARETQYF.

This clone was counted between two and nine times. The CDR3 reads CASSWGVTDYGYTF. The DNA for the CDR3 is TGTGCCAGCAGCTGGGGGGTGACAGACTATGGCTACACCTTC. The chain recombines TRBV5-6 with TRBJ1-2; D is possibly TRBD1 (5 bases). This CDR3 is built from 14 residues. CDR1 is SGHDT, CDR2 YYEEEE, per germline. The V end lost 3 bases, the J end lost 3 bases, and 12 bases lay between the germline ends.

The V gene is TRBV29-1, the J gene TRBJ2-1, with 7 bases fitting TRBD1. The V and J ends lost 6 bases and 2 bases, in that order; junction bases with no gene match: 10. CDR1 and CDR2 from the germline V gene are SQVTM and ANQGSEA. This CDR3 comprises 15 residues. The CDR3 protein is CSVQTGTEAYNEQFF. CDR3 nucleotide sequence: TGCAGCGTCCAAACCGGGACAGAGGCCTACAATGAGCAGTTCTTC.

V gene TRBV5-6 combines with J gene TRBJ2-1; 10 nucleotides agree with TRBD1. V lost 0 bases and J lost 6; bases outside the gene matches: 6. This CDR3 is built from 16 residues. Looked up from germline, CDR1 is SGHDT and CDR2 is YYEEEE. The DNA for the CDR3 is TGTGCCAGCAGCTTGGGGGGGGACAGGGGCGCCAATGAGCAGTTCTTC. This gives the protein CASSLGGDRGANEQFF.

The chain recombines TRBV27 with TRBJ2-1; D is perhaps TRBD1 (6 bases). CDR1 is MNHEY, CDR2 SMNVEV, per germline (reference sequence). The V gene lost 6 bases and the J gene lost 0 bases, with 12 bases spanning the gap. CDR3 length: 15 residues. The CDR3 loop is CASSATGSSYNEQFF. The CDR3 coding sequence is TGTGCCAGCAGCGCGACAGGAAGCTCCTACAATGAGCAGTTCTTC.

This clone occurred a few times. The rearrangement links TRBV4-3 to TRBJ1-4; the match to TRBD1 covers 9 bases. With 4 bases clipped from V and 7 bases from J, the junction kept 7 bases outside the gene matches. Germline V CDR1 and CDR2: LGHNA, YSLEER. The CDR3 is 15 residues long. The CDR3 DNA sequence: TGCGCCAGCAGCCTCAGGGACAGGGAGACTGAAAAACTGTTTTTT. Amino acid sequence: CASSLRDRETEKLFF.

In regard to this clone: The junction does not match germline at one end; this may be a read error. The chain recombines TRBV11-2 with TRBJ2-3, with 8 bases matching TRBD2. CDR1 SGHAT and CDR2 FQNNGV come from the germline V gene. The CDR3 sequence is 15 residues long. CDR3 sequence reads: CASTLAGLSTDTQYF. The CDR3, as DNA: TGTGCCAGCACCTTAGCGGGACTCAGCACAGATACGCAGTATTTT.

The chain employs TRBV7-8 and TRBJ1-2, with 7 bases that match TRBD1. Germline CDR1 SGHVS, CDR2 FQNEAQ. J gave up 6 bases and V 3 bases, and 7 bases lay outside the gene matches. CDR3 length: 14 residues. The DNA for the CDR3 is TGTGCCAGCAGCTTGGACGACAGGGTTGATGGCTACACCTTC. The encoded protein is CASSLDDRVDGYTF.

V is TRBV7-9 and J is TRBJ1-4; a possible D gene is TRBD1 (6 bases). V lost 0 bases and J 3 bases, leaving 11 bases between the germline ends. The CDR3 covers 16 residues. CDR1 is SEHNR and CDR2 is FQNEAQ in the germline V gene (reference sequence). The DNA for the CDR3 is TGTGCCAGCAGCTTAGCCGGGAGGGGGGCTAATGAAAAACTGTTTTTT. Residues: CASSLAGRGANEKLFF.

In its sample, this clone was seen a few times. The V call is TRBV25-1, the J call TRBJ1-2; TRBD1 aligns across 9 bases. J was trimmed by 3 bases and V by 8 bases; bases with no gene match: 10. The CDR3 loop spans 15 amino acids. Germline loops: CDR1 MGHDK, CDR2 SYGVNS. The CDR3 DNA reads TGTGCCAGCCGGGCCCCGGGACAGGGTTACTATGGCTACACCTTC. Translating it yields CASRAPGQGYYGYTF.

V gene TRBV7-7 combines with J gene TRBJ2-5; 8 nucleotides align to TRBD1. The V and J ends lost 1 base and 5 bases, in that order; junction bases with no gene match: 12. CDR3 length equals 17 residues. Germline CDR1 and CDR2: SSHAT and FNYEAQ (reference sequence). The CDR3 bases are TGTGCCAGCAGCTTAGGGTTTAGGCCAGGGGGCGGCGAGACCCAGTACTTC. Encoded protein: CASSLGFRPGGGETQYF.

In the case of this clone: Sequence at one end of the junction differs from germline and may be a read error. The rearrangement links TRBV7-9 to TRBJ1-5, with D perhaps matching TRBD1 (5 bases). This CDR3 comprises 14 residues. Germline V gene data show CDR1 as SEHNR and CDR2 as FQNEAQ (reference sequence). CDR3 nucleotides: TGTTCCAGCAGCCCCGGGGGGGTCGATCAGCCCCAGCATTTT. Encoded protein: CSSSPGGVDQPQHF. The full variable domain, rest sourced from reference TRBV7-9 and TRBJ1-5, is DTGVSQNPRHKITKRGQNVTFRCDPISEHNRLYWYRQTLGQGPEFLTYFQNEAQLEKSRLLSDRFSAERPKGSFSTLEIQRTEQGDSAMYLCSSSPGGVDQPQHFGDGTRLSIL.

CDR3 in DNA: TGCGCCAGCAGCCAAGACGCGGGGGGAGGGCCGAAAGATACGCAGTATTTT. Translation gives CASSQDAGGGPKDTQYF. The genes are TRBV4-1 and TRBJ2-3; 8 nucleotides align to TRBD2. Per the germline V gene, CDR1 is MGHRA and CDR2 is YSYEKL. CDR3 length equals 17 residues. Germline trimming cut 0 bases from V and 5 bases from J; bases unmatched to any gene: 10.